The sequence of this TCR beta chain was determined in a study of cytomegalovirus exposure and HLA in healthy donors. For the study at large: Earlier, 200 million or so T cells were analyzed, and about 120 million unique TCR beta sequences were found among them. Study-level findings and limits: Information on immune exposure was restricted to one variable (CMV serostatus). About 87% or about 30% of the time was how often most TCR beta V segments were productive, according to an earlier analysis.

PCR was performed using 60 Vbeta and 13 Jbeta primers. Produced via immunoSEQ multiplex PCR; TCRdb's table is partial and in-frame only. The sample lists more than 100,000 clones; more than 75% were seen once. The CDR3 covers 16 residues. Germline CDR1 is SGHTA and CDR2 is FQGTGA. J was trimmed by 2 bases and V by 4 bases; bases with no gene match: 6. Of note for this clone: Antigen specificity is unknown.

This TCR was sampled from a male donor in good health and CMV-seronegative. The chain is built from TRBV7-3 and TRBJ2-7, with 12 bases that match TRBD2. What was sequenced was PBMCs. CDR3 loop: CASSSRLAGGTYEQYF. CDR3 DNA sequence: TGTGCCAGCAGCTCGCGCCTAGCGGGGGGGACCTACGAGCAGTACTTC.